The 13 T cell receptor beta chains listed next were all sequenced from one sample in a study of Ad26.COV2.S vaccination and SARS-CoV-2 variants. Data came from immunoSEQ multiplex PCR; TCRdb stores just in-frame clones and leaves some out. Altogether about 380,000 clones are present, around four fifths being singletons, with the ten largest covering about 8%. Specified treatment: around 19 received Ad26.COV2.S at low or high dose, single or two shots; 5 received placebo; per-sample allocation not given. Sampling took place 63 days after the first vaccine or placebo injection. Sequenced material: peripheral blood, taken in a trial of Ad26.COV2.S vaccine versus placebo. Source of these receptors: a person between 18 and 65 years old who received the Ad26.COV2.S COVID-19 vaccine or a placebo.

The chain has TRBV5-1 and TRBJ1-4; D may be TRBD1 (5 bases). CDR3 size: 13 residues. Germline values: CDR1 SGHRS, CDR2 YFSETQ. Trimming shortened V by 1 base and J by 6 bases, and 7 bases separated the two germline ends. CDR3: CASSLSGDEKLFF. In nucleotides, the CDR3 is TGCGCCAGCAGCTTGTCGGGGGATGAAAAACTGTTTTTT.

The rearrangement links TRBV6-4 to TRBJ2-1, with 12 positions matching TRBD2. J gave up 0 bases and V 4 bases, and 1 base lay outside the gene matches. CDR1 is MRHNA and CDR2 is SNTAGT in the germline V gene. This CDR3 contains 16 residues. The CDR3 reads CASSATSGSSYNEQFF. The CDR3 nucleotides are TGTGCCAGCAGTGCGACTAGCGGGAGCTCCTACAATGAGCAGTTCTTC.

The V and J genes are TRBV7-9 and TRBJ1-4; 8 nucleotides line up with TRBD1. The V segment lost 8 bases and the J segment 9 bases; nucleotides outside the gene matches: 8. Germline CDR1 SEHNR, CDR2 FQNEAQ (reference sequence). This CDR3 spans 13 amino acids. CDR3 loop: CASSGTGVKKLFF. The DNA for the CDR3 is TGTGCCAGCTCCGGGACAGGAGTGAAAAAACTGTTTTTT.

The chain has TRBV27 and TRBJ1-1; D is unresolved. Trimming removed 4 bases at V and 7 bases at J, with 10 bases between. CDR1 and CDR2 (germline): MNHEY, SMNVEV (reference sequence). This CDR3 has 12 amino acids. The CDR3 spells CASSSHPGEAFF. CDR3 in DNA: TGTGCCAGCAGTTCCCACCCGGGTGAAGCTTTCTTT.

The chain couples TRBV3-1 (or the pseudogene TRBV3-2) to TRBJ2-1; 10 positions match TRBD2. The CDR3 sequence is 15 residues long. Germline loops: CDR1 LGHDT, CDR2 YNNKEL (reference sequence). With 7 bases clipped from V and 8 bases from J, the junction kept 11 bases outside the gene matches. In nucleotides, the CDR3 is TGTGCCAGCACTAGTGAGCGGGGGGGCCAGGATGAGCAGTTCTTC. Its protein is CASTSERGGQDEQFF.

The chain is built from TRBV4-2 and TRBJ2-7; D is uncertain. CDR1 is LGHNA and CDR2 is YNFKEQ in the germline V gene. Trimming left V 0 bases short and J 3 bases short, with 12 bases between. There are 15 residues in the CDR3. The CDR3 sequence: CASSQDLGSYYEQYF. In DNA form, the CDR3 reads TGTGCCAGCAGCCAAGATCTGGGCTCTTACTACGAGCAGTACTTC.

The CDR3 bases are TGCGCCAGCAGAATCCAGGTTCCCCCAAATGAGCAGTTCTTC. Protein product: CASRIQVPPNEQFF. This chain connects TRBV5-1 to TRBJ2-1; unclear D gene. CDR1 is SGHRS, CDR2 YFSETQ, per germline. The CDR3 length is 14 residues. Trimming took 5 bases from V and 7 from J, leaving 16 bases between them.

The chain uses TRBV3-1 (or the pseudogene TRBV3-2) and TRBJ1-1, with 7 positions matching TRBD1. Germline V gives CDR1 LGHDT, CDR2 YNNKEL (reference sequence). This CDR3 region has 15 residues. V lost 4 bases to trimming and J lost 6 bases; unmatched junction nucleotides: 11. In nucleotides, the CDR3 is TGTGCCAGCAGCCTCACGACAGGGAAGGCGTCTGAAGCTTTCTTT. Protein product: CASSLTTGKASEAFF.

Here the CDR3 reads CSAGRLNTGELFF. CDR3 DNA sequence: TGCAGCGCGGGACGATTGAACACCGGGGAGCTGTTTTTT. This chain uses TRBV29-1 with TRBJ2-2, with D tentatively TRBD1 or TRBD2 (5 bases each). This CDR3 spans 13 amino acids. V was trimmed by 7 bases and J by 1 base, leaving 10 bases between them. Germline V gene sequence: CDR1 SQVTM, CDR2 ANQGSEA.

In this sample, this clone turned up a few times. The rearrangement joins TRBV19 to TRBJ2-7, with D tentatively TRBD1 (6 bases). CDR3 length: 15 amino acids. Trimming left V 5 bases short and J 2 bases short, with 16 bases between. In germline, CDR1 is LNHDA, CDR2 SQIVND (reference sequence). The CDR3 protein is CASSSPDRSAYEQYF. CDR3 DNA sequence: TGTGCCAGTAGTTCCCCAGACAGGTCCGCCTACGAGCAGTACTTC.

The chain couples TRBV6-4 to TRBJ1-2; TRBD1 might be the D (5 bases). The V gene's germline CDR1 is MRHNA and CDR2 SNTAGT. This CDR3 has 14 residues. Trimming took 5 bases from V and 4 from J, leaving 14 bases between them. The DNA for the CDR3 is TGTGCCAGCAGTCCTGGCGGGGGGATCTATGGCTACACCTTC. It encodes CASSPGGGIYGYTF.

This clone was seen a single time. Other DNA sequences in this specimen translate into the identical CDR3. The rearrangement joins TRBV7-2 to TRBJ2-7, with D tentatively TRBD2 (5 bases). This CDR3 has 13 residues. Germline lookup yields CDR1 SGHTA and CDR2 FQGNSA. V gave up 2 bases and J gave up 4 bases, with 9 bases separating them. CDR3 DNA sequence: TGTGCCAGCAGCTTAACATCGGGGTACGAGCAGTACTTC. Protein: CASSLTSGYEQYF.

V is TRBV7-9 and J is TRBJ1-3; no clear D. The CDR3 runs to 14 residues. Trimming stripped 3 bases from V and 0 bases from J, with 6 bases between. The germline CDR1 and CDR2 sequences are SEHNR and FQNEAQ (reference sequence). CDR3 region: CASSFQSSGNTIYF. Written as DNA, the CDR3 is TGTGCCAGCAGCTTCCAGAGCTCTGGAAACACCATATATTTT.